These T cell receptor beta chains were read from a single sample in a study of cytomegalovirus exposure and HLA in healthy donors. Assay: immunoSEQ multiplex PCR; the TCRdb copy retains only in-frame clones and omits some. The repertoire consists of fewer than 250,000 clones, with about 88% occurring once and the leading ten covering roughly 1.7%. Sequenced sample: PBMCs. The receptor source for this set is a woman younger than 30 in good health and CMV-seronegative. The CDR3 runs from the conserved cysteine through the conserved F or W. The D gene is left open where the match is weak.

j_gene	v_gene	d_gene	CDR3nt	CDR3aa
TRBJ2-5	TRBV15	TRBD2	TGTGCCACCAGCAGAGATCGGGGAGGGAGGCAAGAGACCCAGTACTTC	CATSRDRGGRQETQYF
TRBJ2-1	TRBV7-3	.	TGTGCCAGCAGCCCAGGGCTGGGTGAGCAGTTCTTC	CASSPGLGEQFF
TRBJ2-5	TRBV10-3	.	TGTGCCATCAGTGCCAGCGGCAGAGTCCAAGAGACCCAGTACTTC	CAISASGRVQETQYF
TRBJ2-7	TRBV30	TRBD1	TGTGCCTGGAGGAAGAAAGACAGGGTAGAGTACGAGCAGTACTTC	CAWRKKDRVEYEQYF
TRBJ1-6	TRBV6-6	TRBD1	TGTGCCAGCAGTTCCGACAGGGGGTATAATTCACCCCTCCACTTT	CASSSDRGYNSPLHF
TRBJ2-1	TRBV4-2	TRBD2	TGTGCCAGCAGCCAGGGGACTAGCGAGGTATACAATGAGCAGTTCTTC	CASSQGTSEVYNEQFF
TRBJ2-7	TRBV29-1	TRBD1	TGCAGCGCTGGGACAGGGGGCGGCTACGAGCAGTACTTC	CSAGTGGGYEQYF
TRBJ1-2	TRBV28	TRBD1	TGTGCCAGCAGTTCAGGGGGCGCGGGCTATGGCTACACCTTC	CASSSGGAGYGYTF
TRBJ2-1	TRBV28	TRBD2	TGTGCCAGCAGTCCTAGCGGGGGGGTCCGAAATGAGCAGTTCTTC	CASSPSGGVRNEQFF
TRBJ2-7	TRBV7-2	TRBD2	TGTGCCAGCAGTACCGGGACTAGCACCTTCTACGAGCAGTACTTC	CASSTGTSTFYEQYF
TRBJ1-1	TRBV7-9	.	TGTGCCAGCAGCTTCCTTTATGCTGAAGCTTTCTTT	CASSFLYAEAFF
TRBJ2-7	TRBV28	.	TGTGCCAGCAGTTTAAGGAGGGGGCCCTACGAGCAGTACTTC	CASSLRRGPYEQYF
TRBJ2-3	TRBV30	.	TGTGCCTGGACAGGGGCAGATACGCAGTATTTT	CAWTGADTQYF
TRBJ2-3	TRBV18	TRBD1	TGTGCCAGCTCACCTGACGAGGGGGCGACAGATACGCAGTATTTT	CASSPDEGATDTQYF
TRBJ1-6	TRBV11-2	.	TGTGCCAGCAGCAAGAGCTCCTATAATTCACCCCTCCACTTT	CASSKSSYNSPLHF